These T cell receptor beta chains were read from a single sample in a study of T cell repertoires in cytomegalovirus infection. Antigens of these TCRs are unknown. TCRdb called the reads again in MiXCR, with one record for every CDR3 protein. Among approximately 81,000 distinct CDR3 sequences listed, more than 20% were seen once. The sequenced sample was CD8+ T cells from cultured PBMCs, obtained from culture after CMV antigen stimulation. These receptor sequences come from a human donor in good health (CMV status not recorded). Some clones in this sample may be carry-over from other donors' samples. The CDR3 runs from the conserved cysteine through the conserved F or W. Clone size, where shown, is once, few, many, or a class for clones that have expanded.

clone size,V gene,CDR3 protein
NA,TRBV19,CASSILTGTEAFF
few,TRBV7-9,CASSIDLQFF
many,TRBV7-6,CASSFSQAGVGQETQYF
NA,TRBV28,CASSFPQAGGTYNEQFF
NA,TRBV5-1,CASSSAGQGVGGYTF
once,TRBV5-1,CASSLEGVSNQPQHF
NA,TRBV19,CASPGTGGTYGYTF
many,TRBV6-1,CASSEGSYNEQFF
NA,TRBV9,CASSGGTGGSSYEQYF
few,TRBV20-1,CSARETGGVYGYTF
few,TRBV28,CASSPRTRKKDNEQFF
many,TRBV6-1,CASSVREENEQFF
few,TRBV20-1,CSARDGRGQTNEKLFF
NA,TRBV7-4,CASSLSEEASNEQFF
many,TRBV18,CASSPENRENEQFF
many,TRBV12-3/TRBV12-4,CASSLGLAGWPQHF
NA,TRBV20-1,CSARAFGSPDTEAFF
NA,TRBV4-2,CASSSDQGGGYGYTF
few,TRBV15,CATSKGLAGGSPGELFF
few,TRBV11-2,CASSLPSGRSETQYF
few,TRBV20-1,CSATPLLAGDRREQYF
many,TRBV11-2,CASSLERTSYNSPLHF